This TCR beta chain was identified in a study of Graves' ophthalmopathy and Graves' hyperthyroidism. About the research overall: Peripheral blood was obtained at first diagnosis, ahead of any treatment.

RNA served as the template for amplifying TCR beta CDR3 regions. First-round RT-PCR relied on HTBI primers, and a second-round multiplex PCR came next. TCRdb fed the multiplex PCR reads into MiXCR, producing one record per CDR3 protein. The data contain under 800,000 distinct CDR3 sequences, about 24% of them seen just once; the ten biggest clones take up around 7%. This clonotype was counted many times. Antigen specificity is unknown. V was pared by 0 bases and J by 5 bases, with 4 bases of the junction left unmatched. CDR1 and CDR2 (germline): SGHTA, FQGTGA. This CDR3 is 16 amino acids long. Hyperthyroidism was classified as stable if no ophthalmopathy occurred within 18 months of follow-up. Study-wide results and limits: Appearing in blood as well were most expanded thyroid clonotypes above 0.001 frequency.

Material for sequencing was peripheral blood. The chain employs TRBV7-3 and TRBJ1-1; 12 bases match TRBD1. The source is a young woman with stable Graves' hyperthyroidism. Some clones in this sample may be carry-over from other donors' samples. DNA for the CDR3: TGTGCCAGCAGCTTAACGGGACAGGGGGCGCAAACTGAAGCTTTCTTT. It translates to CASSLTGQGAQTEAFF.